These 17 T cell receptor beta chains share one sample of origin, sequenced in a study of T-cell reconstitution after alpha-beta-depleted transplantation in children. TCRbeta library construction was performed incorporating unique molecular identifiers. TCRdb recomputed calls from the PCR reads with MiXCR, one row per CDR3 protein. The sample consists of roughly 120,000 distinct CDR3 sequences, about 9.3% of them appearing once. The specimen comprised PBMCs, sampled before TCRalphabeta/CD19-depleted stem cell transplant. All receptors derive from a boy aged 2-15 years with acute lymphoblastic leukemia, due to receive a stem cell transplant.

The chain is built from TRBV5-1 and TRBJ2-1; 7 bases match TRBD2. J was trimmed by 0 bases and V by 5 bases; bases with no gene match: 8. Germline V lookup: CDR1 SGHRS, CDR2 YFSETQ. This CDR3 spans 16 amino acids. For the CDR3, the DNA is TGCGCCAGCAGGGGGGGGACGGCGAGCTCCTACAATGAGCAGTTCTTC. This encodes CASRGGTASSYNEQFF. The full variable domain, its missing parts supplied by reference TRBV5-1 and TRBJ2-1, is KAGVTQTPRYLIKTRGQQVTLSCSPISGHRSVSWYQQTPGQGLQFLFEYFSETQRNKGNFPGRFSGRQFSNSRSEMNVSTLELGDSALYLCASRGGTASSYNEQFFGPGTRLTVL.

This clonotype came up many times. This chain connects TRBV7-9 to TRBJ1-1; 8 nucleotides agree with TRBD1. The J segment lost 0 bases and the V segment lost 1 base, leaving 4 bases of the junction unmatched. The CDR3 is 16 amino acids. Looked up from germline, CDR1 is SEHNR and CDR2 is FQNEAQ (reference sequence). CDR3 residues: CASSLVDRALNTEAFF. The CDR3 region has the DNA TGTGCCAGCAGCTTAGTGGACAGGGCTTTGAACACTGAAGCTTTCTTT.

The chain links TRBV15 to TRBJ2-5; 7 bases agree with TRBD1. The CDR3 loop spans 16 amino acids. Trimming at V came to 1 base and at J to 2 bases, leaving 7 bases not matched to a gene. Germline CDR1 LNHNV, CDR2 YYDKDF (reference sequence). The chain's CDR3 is CATSRGSWGQQETQYF. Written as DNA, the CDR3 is TGTGCCACCAGCAGAGGGTCGTGGGGACAGCAAGAGACCCAGTACTTC.

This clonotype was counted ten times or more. CDR3 DNA sequence: TGTGCCAGCACTGTGGGAGGACTAGCGGTGGGGGGACACACAGATACGCAGTATTTT. Translating it yields CASTVGGLAVGGHTDTQYF. This chain joins TRBV12-3 or TRBV12-4 and TRBJ2-3; TRBD2 matches 10 bases. This CDR3 is 19 amino acids long. After removal of 7 bases from V and 2 bases from J, the junction contained 18 bases not matched to a gene.

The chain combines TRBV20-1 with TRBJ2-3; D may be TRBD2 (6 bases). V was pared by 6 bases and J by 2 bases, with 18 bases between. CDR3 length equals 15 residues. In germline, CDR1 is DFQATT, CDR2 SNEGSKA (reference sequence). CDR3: CSAPPREAPTDTQYF. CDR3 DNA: TGCAGTGCCCCCCCGAGGGAGGCCCCCACAGATACGCAGTATTTT.

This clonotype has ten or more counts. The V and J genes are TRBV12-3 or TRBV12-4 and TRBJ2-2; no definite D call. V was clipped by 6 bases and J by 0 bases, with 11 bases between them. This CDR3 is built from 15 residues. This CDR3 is CASRESDTNTGELFF. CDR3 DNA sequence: TGTGCCAGCAGGGAAAGCGACACGAACACCGGGGAGCTGTTTTTT.

The CDR3 protein is CASSLSPYSTDTQYF. The CDR3 bases are TGTGCCAGCAGTTTGTCGCCATATAGCACAGATACGCAGTATTTT. The genes are TRBV27 and TRBJ2-3, with no clear D. This CDR3 comprises 15 residues. V lost 3 bases and J lost 0, with 10 bases in between. Germline CDR1 MNHEY, CDR2 SMNVEV (reference sequence).

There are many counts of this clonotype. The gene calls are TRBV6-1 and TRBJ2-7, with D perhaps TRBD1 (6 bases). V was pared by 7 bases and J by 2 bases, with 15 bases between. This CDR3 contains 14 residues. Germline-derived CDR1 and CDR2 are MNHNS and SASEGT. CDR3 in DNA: TGTGCCAGCACACCGACAGGAGGACCCTACGAGCAGTACTTC. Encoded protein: CASTPTGGPYEQYF.

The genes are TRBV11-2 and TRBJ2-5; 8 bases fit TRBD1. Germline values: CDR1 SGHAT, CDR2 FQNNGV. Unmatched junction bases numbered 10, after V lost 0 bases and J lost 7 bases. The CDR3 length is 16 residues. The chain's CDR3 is CASSLDVTGGRRTQYF. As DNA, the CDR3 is TGTGCCAGCAGCTTAGATGTAACAGGGGGACGAAGGACCCAGTACTTC.

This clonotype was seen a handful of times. CDR3 sequence: CASSYNGHLASKETQYF. The DNA of the CDR3 is TGTGCCAGCAGTTACAACGGACACCTCGCATCCAAAGAGACCCAGTACTTC. The J gene is TRBJ2-5, the V gene TRBV6-5; possibly TRBD1 for D (5 bases). In germline, CDR1 is MNHEY, CDR2 SVGAGI. Trimming pared 2 bases from V and 3 bases from J, leaving 19 bases between. CDR3 length: 17 amino acids.

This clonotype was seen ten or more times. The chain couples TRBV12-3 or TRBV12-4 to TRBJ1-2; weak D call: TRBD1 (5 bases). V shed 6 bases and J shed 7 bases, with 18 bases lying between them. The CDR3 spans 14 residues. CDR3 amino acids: CASRPPGGFSGYTF. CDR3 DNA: TGTGCCAGCAGGCCTCCTGGGGGGTTTAGTGGCTACACCTTC.

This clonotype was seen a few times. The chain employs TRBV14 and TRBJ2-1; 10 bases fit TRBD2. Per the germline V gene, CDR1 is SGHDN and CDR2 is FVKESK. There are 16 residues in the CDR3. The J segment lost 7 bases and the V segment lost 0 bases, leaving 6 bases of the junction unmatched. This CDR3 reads CASSQEPSGSWNEQFF. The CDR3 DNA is TGTGCCAGCAGCCAAGAGCCTAGCGGGAGTTGGAATGAGCAGTTCTTC.

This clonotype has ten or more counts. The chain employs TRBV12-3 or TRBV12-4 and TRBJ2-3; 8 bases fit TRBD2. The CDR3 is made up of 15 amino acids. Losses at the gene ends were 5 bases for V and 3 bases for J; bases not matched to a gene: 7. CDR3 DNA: TGTGCCAGCAGTGTCTCTAGCGGGCGAACAGATACGCAGTATTTT. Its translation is CASSVSSGRTDTQYF.

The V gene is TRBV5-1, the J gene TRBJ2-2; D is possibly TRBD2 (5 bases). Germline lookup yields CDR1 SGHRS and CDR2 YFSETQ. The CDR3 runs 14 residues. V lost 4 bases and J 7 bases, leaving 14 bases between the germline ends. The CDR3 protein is CASSLEVAGGELFF. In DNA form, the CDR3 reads TGCGCCAGCAGCCTGGAGGTGGCGGGCGGGGAGCTGTTTTTT.

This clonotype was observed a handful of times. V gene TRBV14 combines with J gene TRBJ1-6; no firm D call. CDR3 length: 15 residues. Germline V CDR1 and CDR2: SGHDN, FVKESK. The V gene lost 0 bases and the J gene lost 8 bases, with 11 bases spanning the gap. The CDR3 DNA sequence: TGTGCCAGCAGCCAAGATCATAGGGTAGATTCACCCCTCCACTTT. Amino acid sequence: CASSQDHRVDSPLHF.

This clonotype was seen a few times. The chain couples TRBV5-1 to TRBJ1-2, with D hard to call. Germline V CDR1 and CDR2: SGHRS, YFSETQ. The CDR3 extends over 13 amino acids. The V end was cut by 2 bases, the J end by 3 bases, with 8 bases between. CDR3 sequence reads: CASSFQPDYGYTF. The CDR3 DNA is TGCGCCAGCAGCTTCCAACCCGACTATGGCTACACCTTC.

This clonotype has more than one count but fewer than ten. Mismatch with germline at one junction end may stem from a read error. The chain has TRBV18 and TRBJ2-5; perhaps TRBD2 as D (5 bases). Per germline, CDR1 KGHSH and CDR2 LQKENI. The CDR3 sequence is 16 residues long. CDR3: CSSSLQSGGGRETQYF. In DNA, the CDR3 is TGTTCCAGCTCCCTGCAAAGCGGAGGAGGTCGGGAGACCCAGTACTTC.